This record covers a single T cell receptor (beta chain). Antigen: not known. Systemic immunosuppression or autoimmune disease history was grounds to exclude patients. V shed 5 bases, J shed 4 bases, and the junction held 4 bases outside the gene matches. The CDR3 runs to 14 residues. Germline V lookup: CDR1 SGHAT, CDR2 FQNNGV. These data belong to a study of OX40 agonist ivuxolimab in advanced cancers. Study details: Those enrolled were approximately 78% male, with a mean age of 60 years and ages from about 20 to 79. Study-level findings and limits: The study observed clonal expansion of CD4+ and CD8+ blood T cells by week 6 at 0.1 to 3.0 mg/kg. Mean expanded clone counts were higher in CD8+ than CD4+ T cells.

Here immunoSEQ multiplex PCR was the method, and the copy in TCRdb shows in-frame clones only, minus some. This table holds about 60,000 clones, approximately 86% found once. Sequenced here: CD4+ or CD8+ T cells sorted from blood, sampled in a trial of the OX40 agonist ivuxolimab. The chain links TRBV11-2 to TRBJ1-2; 10 bases match TRBD1. The clonotype originates from an adult with an advanced solid tumor such as melanoma, head and neck, liver or kidney cancer. CDR3 sequence reads: CASSRDRGGYGYTF. Written as DNA, the CDR3 is TGTGCCAGCAGCCGGGACAGGGGCGGCTATGGCTACACCTTC.